This T cell receptor beta chain was recorded in a study of PD-1 blockade in mismatch repair-deficient tumors. Assay used: immunoSEQ multiplex PCR; TCRdb lists only in-frame clones, some missing. This repertoire shows some 97,000 clones, about four fifths found once; its top ten account for roughly 6.2%. V dropped 1 base and J dropped 3; count of bases not matched to a gene: 7. The CDR3 totals 16 residues. Germline V lookup: CDR1 MNHNS, CDR2 SASEGT. All patients were mismatch repair deficient, assessed by either PCR or immunohistochemistry. The origin of this receptor is an adult with mismatch repair-deficient cancer. This sample comprised peripheral blood, obtained roughly eight months after starting pembrolizumab. J is TRBJ2-7 and V is TRBV6-1; 9 bases align to TRBD1. The CDR3 DNA follows: TGTGCCAGCAGTGAAGGAATAGGGACAGGGCGCTACGAGCAGTACTTC. It translates to CASSEGIGTGRYEQYF.